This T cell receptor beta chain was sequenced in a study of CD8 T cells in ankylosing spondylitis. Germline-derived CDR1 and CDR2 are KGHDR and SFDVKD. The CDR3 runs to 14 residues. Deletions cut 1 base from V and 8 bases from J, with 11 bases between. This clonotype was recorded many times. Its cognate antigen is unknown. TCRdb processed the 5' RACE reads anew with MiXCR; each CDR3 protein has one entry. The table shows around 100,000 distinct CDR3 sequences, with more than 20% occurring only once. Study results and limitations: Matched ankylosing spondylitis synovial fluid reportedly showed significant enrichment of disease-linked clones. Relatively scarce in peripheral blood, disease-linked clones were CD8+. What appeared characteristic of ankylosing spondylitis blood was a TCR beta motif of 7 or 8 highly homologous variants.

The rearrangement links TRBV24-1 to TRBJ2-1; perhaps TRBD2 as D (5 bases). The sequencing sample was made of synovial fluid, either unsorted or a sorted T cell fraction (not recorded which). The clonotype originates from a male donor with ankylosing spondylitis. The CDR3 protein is CATSDLWSGDEQFF. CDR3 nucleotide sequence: TGTGCCACCAGTGATTTATGGAGCGGCGATGAGCAGTTCTTC.